This T cell receptor (beta chain) was profiled in a study of cytomegalovirus exposure and HLA in healthy donors. For the study at large: Sequencing of 150 million to 200 million T cells in an earlier analysis found 100 million or so unique TCR beta sequences. Study results and limitations: Later on, analysis showed that most CMV-associated TCR beta chains appeared to be HLA-restricted.

The primer mix had 60 Vbeta and 13 Jbeta primers. In the authors' workflow: A follow-up analysis tallied around 80 million unique TCR beta chains, roughly 11 million shared. TCRdb keeps only in-frame clones here, not all; method: immunoSEQ multiplex PCR. V and J calls and clone size are as listed in that table; D and trimming were resolved from the DNA. The table lists some 150,000 clones, roughly four fifths of them singletons. Note on this clone: Its antigen is undetermined.

Trimming stripped 4 bases from V and 7 bases from J, with 14 bases between. There are 15 residues in the CDR3. Germline values: CDR1 LNHDA, CDR2 SQIVND (reference sequence). The chain combines TRBV19 with TRBJ1-6; tentatively, D is TRBD1 (6 bases). This sequence originates from a woman in her fifties or sixties in good health and CMV-seropositive. The sequenced sample consisted of PBMCs. CDR3 in amino acids: CASSRTDLGNSPLHF. In DNA form, the CDR3 reads TGTGCCAGTAGTAGGACAGATCTTGGGAATTCACCCCTCCACTTT. Complete variable domain (other parts from reference TRBV19 and TRBJ1-6): DGGITQSPKYLFRKEGQNVTLSCEQNLNHDAMYWYRQDPGQGLRLIYYSQIVNDFQKGDIAEGYSVSREKKESFPLTVTSAQKNPTAFYLCASSRTDLGNSPLHFGNGTRLTVT.